This TCR beta chain came from a study of high-grade serous ovarian cancer treatment subgroups. Produced via immunoSEQ multiplex PCR; TCRdb's table is partial and in-frame only. The sample includes more than 15,000 clones, around 74% of them seen just once. Tumor samples were taken before definitive surgery or chemotherapy. This receptor was identified in a human donor with high-grade serous ovarian cancer. Sequencing was carried out using tumor tissue.

CDR3 loop: CASSIRASGEEETQYF. The CDR3 DNA reads TGCGCCAGCAGCATCCGGGCTAGCGGAGAGGAGGAGACCCAGTACTTC. The V and J genes are TRBV5-1 and TRBJ2-5, with 7 positions matching TRBD2. The ends lost 4 bases at V and 5 bases at J; junction bases unmatched: 14. There are 16 residues in the CDR3. The germline V gene encodes CDR1 SGHRS and CDR2 YFSETQ.